The present T cell receptor beta chain was sequenced within a study of CXCR3-negative and CXCR3-positive naive CD8 T cells. UMI-labeled 5' RACE TRB cDNA libraries were prepared from the cells. TCRdb processed the 5' RACE reads again and assigns one entry to each CDR3 protein, with no DNA. The sample's table shows 65,000 to 85,000 distinct CDR3 sequences. Germline V CDR1 and CDR2: MDHEN, SYDVKM. CDR3 length: 16 residues. Source material: naive CXCR3- CD8+ T cells from blood. Subset denoted: CD45RO-CCR7+CD27+CD95- naive CD8+ T cells lacking CXCR3 (TNR3-). This chain joins TRBV28 and TRBJ2-3; TCRdb picks TRBD2, but there is no DNA to check that call. The sequence was collected from a human donor in good health. Some clones in this sample may be carry-over from other donors' samples. The CDR3 spells CASSLGASGSTDTQYF.